The 29 T cell receptor beta chains given below trace back to one sample, sequenced in a study of blood T cell repertoires in COVID-19. Here immunoSEQ multiplex PCR was the method, and the copy in TCRdb shows in-frame clones only, minus some. The sample has 300,000 to 400,000 clones; roughly 85% are singletons. Sequenced: PBMCs or T cells enriched from blood (not recorded which). These receptors all stem from a woman aged 35 to 49 with acute COVID-19.

The chain links TRBV2 to TRBJ1-4; D is uncertain. Germline V gene data show CDR1 as SNHLY and CDR2 as FYNNEI. The CDR3 is 13 amino acids. Trimming took off 5 bases at V and 10 bases at J, with 14 bases between the two ends. In DNA form, the CDR3 reads TGTGCCAGCAGTATTAGTCTCGAGGGAAAACTGTTTTTT. Its protein is CASSISLEGKLFF. The complete variable domain, with remaining parts taken from reference TRBV2 and TRBJ1-4, reads EPEVTQTPSHQVTQMGQEVILRCVPISNHLYFYWYRQILGQKVEFLVSFYNNEISEKSEIFDDQFSVERPDGSNFTLKIRSTKLEDSAMYFCASSISLEGKLFFGSGTQLSVL.

The chain has TRBV11-2 and TRBJ1-5; possible D gene TRBD1, 6 bases. Germline V gives CDR1 SGHAT, CDR2 FQNNGV. CDR3 size: 13 residues. The germline V and J ends were trimmed by 5 bases and 7 bases, with 12 bases remaining between them. CDR3 nucleotide sequence: TGTGCCAGCAGCGACACAGGGTCCCAGCCCCAGCATTTT. Translating gives CASSDTGSQPQHF.

The V gene is TRBV15, the J gene TRBJ1-4; tentatively, D is TRBD1 (6 bases). From germline, CDR1 is LNHNV and CDR2 YYDKDF (reference sequence). V lost 0 bases, J lost 10 bases, and 15 bases lay in between. This CDR3 region has 15 residues. The CDR3 nucleotides are TGTGCCACCAGCAGAGAACTTGCAGGGGAGGGAAAACTGTTTTTT. This gives the protein CATSRELAGEGKLFF.

The chain carries TRBV5-1 and TRBJ2-3, with 8 bases identical to TRBD2. The V segment lost 1 base and the J segment 1 base; nucleotides outside the gene matches: 8. The V gene's germline CDR1 is SGHRS and CDR2 YFSETQ. The CDR3 is made up of 17 amino acids. As DNA, the CDR3 is TGCGCCAGCAGCTTGTTCACCGCGGGAGGAGGCACAGATACGCAGTATTTT. Residues: CASSLFTAGGGTDTQYF. The variable domain in full, with the rest retrieved from reference TRBV5-1 and TRBJ2-3, is KAGVTQTPRYLIKTRGQQVTLSCSPISGHRSVSWYQQTPGQGLQFLFEYFSETQRNKGNFPGRFSGRQFSNSRSEMNVSTLELGDSALYLCASSLFTAGGGTDTQYFGPGTRLTVL.

The chain combines TRBV7-9 with TRBJ2-1, with TRBD1 matching 7 bases. Germline V gene data show CDR1 as SEHNR and CDR2 as FQNEAQ (reference sequence). V was pared by 1 base and J by 8 bases, with 8 bases of the junction left unmatched. This CDR3 contains 15 residues. The CDR3: CASSLGDRVIHEQFF. The CDR3, as DNA: TGTGCCAGCAGCTTAGGCGACAGGGTAATCCATGAGCAGTTCTTC.

The gene calls are TRBV19 and TRBJ1-2; weak D call: TRBD1 (5 bases). CDR3 size: 15 residues. CDR1 is LNHDA and CDR2 is SQIVND in the germline V gene (reference sequence). V lost 5 bases and J 2 bases, leaving 15 bases between the germline ends. The CDR3 DNA reads as TGTGCCAGTAGTGTCAAAAGCACAGGAAACTATGGCTACACCTTC. It encodes CASSVKSTGNYGYTF.

This sequence joins TRBV28 and TRBJ1-1; 8 bases agree with TRBD1. V dropped 5 bases and J dropped 2; count of bases not matched to a gene: 10. CDR1 is MDHEN, CDR2 SYDVKM, per germline. The CDR3 spans 16 residues. CDR3: CASSRGDRGTNTEAFF. The CDR3 DNA sequence: TGTGCCAGCAGTCGAGGAGACAGGGGTACAAACACTGAAGCTTTCTTT.

The chain employs TRBV13 and TRBJ1-6; 7 nucleotides match TRBD1. The germline CDR1 and CDR2 sequences are PRHDT and FYEKMQ (reference sequence). V dropped 5 bases and J dropped 7; count of bases not matched to a gene: 5. This CDR3 region has 14 residues. CDR3 nucleotides: TGTGCCAGCAGCACCGACAGGGAGAATTCACCCCTCCACTTT. The encoded protein is CASSTDRENSPLHF.

The V and J genes are TRBV10-3 and TRBJ2-7; TRBD1 might be the D (6 bases). The V and J ends lost 6 bases and 3 bases respectively, with 12 bases between them. The CDR3 contains 13 residues. Germline CDR1 is ENHRY and CDR2 is SYGVKD. This chain's CDR3 is CAIRGSTGYEQYF. CDR3 bases: TGTGCCATCAGGGGTTCGACAGGCTACGAGCAGTACTTC.

This chain uses TRBV7-2 with TRBJ2-3; 9 bases map to TRBD2. The CDR3 has 15 residues. Unmatched junction bases numbered 4, after V lost 6 bases and J lost 0 bases. Germline V gene sequence: CDR1 SGHTA, CDR2 FQGNSA. As DNA, the CDR3 is TGTGCCAGCAGACCGACTAGCGGTAGCACAGATACGCAGTATTTT. It translates to CASRPTSGSTDTQYF.

In this sample, this clone turned up once. The chain couples TRBV5-4 to TRBJ2-3, with 8 nucleotides matching TRBD1. This CDR3 is built from 15 residues. Germline assignment: CDR1 SGHNT and CDR2 YYREEE (reference sequence). J lost 4 bases, V lost 4 bases, and 8 bases had no gene match. The CDR3 region is CASSTPTGVADTQYF. CDR3 bases: TGTGCCAGCAGCACACCGACAGGGGTGGCAGATACGCAGTATTTT.

V is TRBV29-1 and J is TRBJ1-6, with 7 bases aligning to TRBD1. Losses at the gene ends were 5 bases for V and 8 bases for J; bases not matched to a gene: 6. The CDR3 is 13 amino acids. The germline V gene encodes CDR1 SQVTM and CDR2 ANQGSEA. The CDR3 DNA is TGCAGCGTTACGACAGGGCGCGATTCACCCCTCCACTTT. This codes for CSVTTGRDSPLHF. Together with reference TRBV29-1 and TRBJ1-6, the CDR3 gives the full variable domain: SAVISQKPSRDICQRGTSLTIQCQVDSQVTMMFWYRQQPGQSLTLIATANQGSEATYESGFVIDKFPISRPNLTFSTLTVSNMSPEDSSIYLCSVTTGRDSPLHFGNGTRLTVT.

The chain is built from TRBV10-3 and TRBJ1-1; 7 bases align to TRBD1. This CDR3 spans 15 amino acids. Germline assignment: CDR1 ENHRY and CDR2 SYGVKD. V lost 3 bases to trimming and J lost 5 bases; unmatched junction nucleotides: 9. The CDR3 coding sequence is TGTGCCATCAGTGAACCACAGGGGCAGGAGACTGAAGCTTTCTTT. Protein sequence: CAISEPQGQETEAFF.

CDR3 amino acids: CASSKYKDRTYEQYF. In nucleotides, the CDR3 is TGTGCCAGCAGCAAGTATAAGGACAGGACCTACGAGCAGTACTTC. The chain has TRBV21-1 and TRBJ2-7; the table's D gene call, TRBD1, was not cross checked with the DNA. TRBV21-1 is described as a pseudogene. CDR3 length: 15 residues.

The sample holds one count of this clone. J is TRBJ2-5 and V is TRBV10-3; weak D call: TRBD1 (7 bases). CDR1 is ENHRY and CDR2 is SYGVKD in the germline V gene. This CDR3 region has 13 residues. The V gene lost 4 bases and the J gene lost 4 bases, with 10 bases spanning the gap. Written as DNA, the CDR3 is TGTGCCATCAGTGGACAGGGAGGAGAGACCCAGTACTTC. This encodes CAISGQGGETQYF.

This clone has a single count. The chain recombines TRBV11-2 with TRBJ1-2; 9 bases map to TRBD1. Trimming at V came to 0 bases and at J to 4 bases, leaving 9 bases not matched to a gene. Germline lookup yields CDR1 SGHAT and CDR2 FQNNGV. This CDR3 has 17 residues. The CDR3 loop is CASSLDLIGTGSYGYTF. In DNA form, the CDR3 reads TGTGCCAGCAGCTTAGATCTTATCGGGACAGGGAGCTATGGCTACACCTTC. The whole variable domain, remainder taken from reference TRBV11-2 and TRBJ1-2, is EAGVAQSPRYKIIEKRQSVAFWCNPISGHATLYWYQQILGQGPKLLIQFQNNGVVDDSQLPKDRFSAERLKGVDSTLKIQPAKLEDSAVYLCASSLDLIGTGSYGYTFGSGTRLTVV.

V and J are TRBV19 and TRBJ1-4; D gene unclear. Trimming removed 10 bases at V and 2 bases at J, with 11 bases between. The CDR3 consists of 13 residues. Germline lookup yields CDR1 LNHDA and CDR2 SQIVND (reference sequence). DNA for the CDR3: TGTGCCACCTCTGGTAGCACTAATGAAAAACTGTTTTTT. Amino acids: CATSGSTNEKLFF.

V gene TRBV18 combines with J gene TRBJ2-5; tentative D call: TRBD1 (6 bases). Trimming removed 3 bases at V and 0 bases at J, with 14 bases between. Germline V gene sequence: CDR1 KGHSH, CDR2 LQKENI. The CDR3 has 16 amino acids. DNA of the CDR3: TGTGCCAGCTCACCCGTCGGGACACTTTACCAAGAGACCCAGTACTTC. Residues: CASSPVGTLYQETQYF.

The chain combines TRBV4-3 with TRBJ1-4; D might be TRBD1 (6 bases). Trimming took off 0 bases at V and 7 bases at J, with 15 bases between the two ends. The length of the CDR3 is 16 residues. Germline CDR1 reads LGHNA; CDR2 reads YSLEER. The chain's CDR3 is CASSQDPGQRIEKLFF. As DNA, the CDR3 is TGCGCCAGCAGCCAAGATCCGGGACAAAGGATTGAAAAACTGTTTTTT.

The CDR3 DNA is TGCGCCAGCAGCTTGCAGGGGGCAACTAATGAAAAACTGTTTTTT. It translates to CASSLQGATNEKLFF. This chain uses TRBV5-1 with TRBJ1-4; 7 positions match TRBD1. The CDR3 contains 15 residues. Germline V gene lookup returns CDR1 SGHRS and CDR2 YFSETQ. Trimming cost V 1 base and J 0 bases; bases outside gene matches: 0.

The chain has TRBV18 and TRBJ2-1; 14 positions match TRBD2. The V gene's germline CDR1 is KGHSH and CDR2 LQKENI. V lost 4 bases to trimming and J lost 8 bases; unmatched junction nucleotides: 7. The CDR3 sequence is 16 residues long. CDR3 residues: CASSRDWTSGGHEQFF. As DNA, the CDR3 is TGTGCCAGCTCACGCGATTGGACTAGCGGGGGGCATGAGCAGTTCTTC.

This clone came up once. The DNA for the CDR3 is TGCGCCAGCAGCCTTTACGGGACAGGGCCCGACGTTGGAAACACCATATATTTT. Translation: CASSLYGTGPDVGNTIYF. The chain has TRBV4-1 and TRBJ1-3; 9 positions agree with TRBD1. Germline CDR1 and CDR2: MGHRA and YSYEKL. The V and J ends lost 4 bases and 3 bases, in that order; junction bases with no gene match: 13. This CDR3 is built from 18 residues.

V is TRBV10-3 and J is TRBJ1-6; D gene uncertain. V shed 2 bases and J shed 9 bases, with 14 bases lying between them. This CDR3 comprises 15 residues. Germline V gene sequence: CDR1 ENHRY, CDR2 SYGVKD. The CDR3 DNA is TGTGCCATCAGTGAGCGTGTAGGGAGATCTTCACCCCTCCACTTT. Protein sequence: CAISERVGRSSPLHF.

The rearrangement uses TRBV19 and TRBJ2-6; 9 nucleotides align to TRBD1. V gave up 3 bases and J gave up 0 bases; unmatched junction bases: 6. This CDR3 spans 18 amino acids. From germline, CDR1 is LNHDA and CDR2 SQIVND (reference sequence). This CDR3 is CASSIGQGRLSGANVLTF. CDR3 DNA sequence: TGTGCCAGTAGTATCGGACAGGGGCGTCTCTCTGGGGCCAACGTCCTGACTTTC.

In this sample, this clone turned up once. V is TRBV6-6 and J is TRBJ2-7, with 8 bases aligning to TRBD2. Losses at the gene ends were 6 bases for V and 6 bases for J; bases not matched to a gene: 13. CDR1 is MNHNY, CDR2 SVGAGI, per germline (reference sequence). The CDR3 contains 15 residues. DNA for the CDR3: TGTGCCAGCAGATCCCCGGGGGGGCCCCCTGCCGAGCAGTACTTC. Translation gives CASRSPGGPPAEQYF.

The CDR3 sequence is CASSHYGTSGYNEQFF. CDR3 bases: TGTGCCAGCAGCCATTACGGGACTAGCGGATACAATGAGCAGTTCTTC. The chain has TRBV3-1 (or the pseudogene TRBV3-2) and TRBJ2-1, with 11 positions matching TRBD2. V lost 3 bases to trimming and J lost 4 bases; unmatched junction nucleotides: 5. The CDR3 consists of 16 residues. The germline gives CDR1 LGHDT, CDR2 YNNKEL (reference sequence).

The rearrangement joins TRBV12-5 to TRBJ2-5, with D maybe TRBD2 (5 bases). V was clipped by 2 bases and J by 3 bases, with 10 bases between them. The CDR3 extends over 14 amino acids. The germline V gene has CDR1 LGHNT and CDR2 FRNRAP. The CDR3 DNA sequence: TGTGCTAGTGGTTTGTTGTCCGGGAAAGAGACCCAGTACTTC. It specifies CASGLLSGKETQYF.

The rearrangement uses TRBV2 and TRBJ2-7, with D unclear. Germline V CDR1 and CDR2: SNHLY, FYNNEI. Trimming stripped 6 bases from V and 0 bases from J, with 18 bases between. The CDR3 totals 16 residues. The CDR3 nucleotides read TGTGCCAGCAGGCTGTCCACGCTTTCGAGCTCCTACGAGCAGTACTTC. Encoded protein: CASRLSTLSSSYEQYF.

The J gene is TRBJ1-2, the V gene TRBV28; TRBD1 is a possible D gene (5 bases). This CDR3 is 17 amino acids long. V dropped 5 bases and J dropped 1 base, with 20 bases sitting between them. Germline values: CDR1 MDHEN, CDR2 SYDVKM. CDR3 nucleotides: TGTGCCAGCAGTCCCCCCATTGGGGGGGAGGGTAACTATGGCTACACCTTC. This sequence encodes CASSPPIGGEGNYGYTF.